One and the same sample provided the 19 T cell receptor beta chains below, sequenced in a study of response to subunit inactivated influenza vaccine. Each CDR3 protein gets one entry after TCRdb re-called the RT-PCR reads with MiXCR. The table includes about 780,000 distinct CDR3 sequences, about a fifth detected once. Source: PBMCs from blood, taken about 5 days after vaccination. The receptors were sampled from a man aged 50-59 years who received an inactivated influenza vaccine.

The chain is built from TRBV14 and TRBJ2-7, with 12 positions matching TRBD2. This CDR3 has 16 residues. J lost 3 bases, V lost 2 bases, and 5 bases had no gene match. Germline CDR1 SGHDN, CDR2 FVKESK. Written as DNA, the CDR3 is TGTGCCAGCAGCCAACGCGGACTAGCGGGACACTACGAGCAGTACTTC. Encoded protein: CASSQRGLAGHYEQYF. The full variable domain, rest sourced from reference TRBV14 and TRBJ2-7, is EAGVTQFPSHSVIEKGQTVTLRCDPISGHDNLYWYRRVMGKEIKFLLHFVKESKQDESGMPNNRFLAERTGGTYSTLKVQPAELEDSGVYFCASSQRGLAGHYEQYFGPGTRLTVT.

This sequence joins TRBV10-3 and TRBJ2-7; D call uncertain. The CDR3 is made up of 14 amino acids. Trimming removed 0 bases at V and 2 bases at J, with 8 bases between. Looked up from germline, CDR1 is ENHRY and CDR2 is SYGVKD. The CDR3 protein is CAISESGVPYEQYF. The CDR3 nucleotides read TGTGCCATCAGTGAGTCAGGAGTTCCCTACGAGCAGTACTTC.

The chain joins TRBV13 to TRBJ2-7; 9 bases are a match to TRBD2. The CDR3 extends over 16 amino acids. V shed 2 bases and J 0 bases; nucleotides not matched to a gene: 5. CDR1 and CDR2 (germline): PRHDT, FYEKMQ (reference sequence). The CDR3 protein is CASSLRGTSLSYEQYF. CDR3 coding DNA: TGTGCCAGCAGCTTACGAGGGACTAGCCTCTCCTACGAGCAGTACTTC.

This clonotype came up a few times. The genes are TRBV12-3 or TRBV12-4 and TRBJ2-3; D is unclear. The CDR3 is 15 residues long. V shed 0 bases and J shed 0 bases, with 7 bases lying between them. CDR3: CASSLAQRSTDTQYF. The CDR3 DNA follows: TGTGCCAGCAGTTTAGCGCAGAGGAGCACAGATACGCAGTATTTT.

This clonotype has only a few counts. The V and J genes are TRBV20-1 and TRBJ2-3, with D possibly being TRBD2 (6 bases). Germline values: CDR1 DFQATT, CDR2 SNEGSKA (reference sequence). V dropped 6 bases and J dropped 9 bases, with 22 bases sitting between them. The CDR3 has 14 amino acids. In DNA, the CDR3 is TGCAGTGCCGAACGGGACTCCATTAACCCCACGCAGTATTTT. This codes for CSAERDSINPTQYF.

The sample holds a few counts of this clonotype. The chain couples TRBV27 to TRBJ2-3; D possibly corresponds to TRBD2 (6 bases). Germline CDR1 and CDR2: MNHEY and SMNVEV (reference sequence). This CDR3 region has 16 residues. V was clipped by 5 bases and J by 4 bases, with 19 bases between them. CDR3 sequence (DNA): TGTGCCAGCAGTATACTAGTCGGGAGATTCCCAGATACGCAGTATTTT. The encoded protein is CASSILVGRFPDTQYF.

The chain is built from TRBV7-3 and TRBJ2-5; 7 bases match TRBD2. Losses at the gene ends were 3 bases for V and 5 bases for J; bases not matched to a gene: 6. This CDR3 has 14 amino acids. Per germline, CDR1 SGHTA and CDR2 FQGTGA. Here the CDR3 reads CASSFGGEVETQYF. Here the CDR3 DNA reads TGTGCCAGCAGCTTTGGGGGGGAGGTCGAGACCCAGTACTTC.

This clonotype was seen more than once but under ten times. J is TRBJ2-3 and V is TRBV28; no clear D gene. The CDR3 runs 15 residues. The germline gives CDR1 MDHEN, CDR2 SYDVKM. Trimming took off 1 base at V and 2 bases at J, with 10 bases between the two ends. CDR3 region: CASSLYPALTDTQYF. The CDR3 DNA reads TGTGCCAGCAGTTTATACCCGGCGCTCACAGATACGCAGTATTTT.

The chain has TRBV18 and TRBJ2-1, with D tentatively TRBD1 (6 bases). The CDR3 spans 15 residues. Germline CDR1 KGHSH, CDR2 LQKENI. V lost 4 bases and J 10 bases, leaving 20 bases between the germline ends. Here the CDR3 DNA reads TGTGCCAGCTCACGACAGCCTACCTCAGGGGTGGAGCAGTTCTTC. The encoded protein is CASSRQPTSGVEQFF. The variable domain in full, with the rest retrieved from reference TRBV18 and TRBJ2-1, is NAGVMQNPRHLVRRRGQEARLRCSPMKGHSHVYWYRQLPEEGLKFMVYLQKENIIDESGMPKERFSAEFPKEGPSILRIQQVVRGDSAAYFCASSRQPTSGVEQFFGPGTRLTVL.

The J gene is TRBJ2-2, the V gene TRBV20-1, with TRBD2 matching 9 bases. V shed 6 bases, J shed 7 bases, and the junction held 12 bases outside the gene matches. Germline V gene data show CDR1 as DFQATT and CDR2 as SNEGSKA (reference sequence). This CDR3 comprises 15 residues. CDR3 protein: CSARGREGRGGELFF. The CDR3 DNA is TGCAGTGCAAGGGGGCGGGAGGGCCGAGGCGGGGAGCTGTTTTTT.

V usage is TRBV20-1 and J usage is TRBJ1-1; TRBD1 is a possible D gene (5 bases). CDR3 length: 11 residues. Germline-derived CDR1 and CDR2 are DFQATT and SNEGSKA (reference sequence). The CDR3 protein is CSNRLYTEAFF. The CDR3 DNA is TGCAGCAACAGGTTGTACACTGAAGCTTTCTTT.

This clonotype showed up just a few times. V usage is TRBV4-3 and J usage is TRBJ2-2, with D unresolved. The CDR3 loop spans 14 amino acids. Germline CDR1 is LGHNA and CDR2 is YSLEER. Trimming removed 1 base from V and 4 bases from J, with 7 bases in between. The CDR3 DNA reads as TGCGCCAGCAGCCAAGTTTTCGGCACCGGGGAGCTGTTTTTT. Amino acids: CASSQVFGTGELFF.

This clonotype was picked up a small number of times. This sequence joins TRBV20-1 and TRBJ2-4, with D uncertain. V was clipped by 1 base and J by 0 bases, with 7 bases between them. Germline V lookup: CDR1 DFQATT, CDR2 SNEGSKA (reference sequence). CDR3 length equals 14 residues. The CDR3 region is CSARGRIAKNIQYF. CDR3 DNA: TGCAGTGCTAGAGGACGGATAGCCAAAAACATTCAGTACTTC.

This clonotype was seen ten or more times. This chain uses TRBV12-3 or TRBV12-4 with TRBJ1-5; unclear D gene. The CDR3 totals 13 residues. Trimming took off 3 bases at V and 3 bases at J, with 6 bases between the two ends. CDR3 coding DNA: TGTGCCAGCAGTTTTGAAGACAATCAGCCCCAGCATTTT. The encoded protein is CASSFEDNQPQHF.

At least ten counts were recorded for this clonotype. This chain joins TRBV12-3 or TRBV12-4 and TRBJ1-4; D gene unclear. The V end was cut by 6 bases, the J end by 5 bases, with 7 bases between. The CDR3 runs 12 residues. In DNA, the CDR3 is TGTGCCAGCAGCTTCCTGAATGAAAAACTGTTTTTT. Translated: CASSFLNEKLFF.

The chain recombines TRBV5-4 with TRBJ2-3; 14 nucleotides match TRBD2. Trimming removed 3 bases from V and 2 bases from J; junction bases left unmatched: 8. Germline V gives CDR1 SGHNT, CDR2 YYREEE (reference sequence). This CDR3 comprises 18 residues. This chain's CDR3 is CASSSGLAGGSFTDTQYF. Here the CDR3 DNA reads TGTGCCAGCAGCTCCGGACTAGCGGGGGGTTCCTTCACAGATACGCAGTATTTT.

This clonotype appeared a few times. The chain employs TRBV6-5 and TRBJ2-7; perhaps TRBD1 as D (5 bases). Per the germline V gene, CDR1 is MNHEY and CDR2 is SVGAGI. V shed 0 bases and J shed 1 base, with 7 bases lying between them. There are 14 residues in the CDR3. The CDR3 nucleotides read TGTGCCAGCAGTTACTCTTACAGGTCCTACGAGCAGTACTTC. Its protein product is CASSYSYRSYEQYF.

A note on this clonotype: One end of the junction is discordant with germline, which a read error may explain. CDR3 sequence (DNA): TGTGCCACCGGCAGAGATGGGGCGGTCACCTTC. It specifies CATGRDGAVTF. The chain recombines TRBV15 with TRBJ1-2, with a weak D call TRBD1 (5 bases). Germline assignment: CDR1 LNHNV and CDR2 YYDKDF (reference sequence). CDR3 length: 11 residues.

This chain joins TRBV2 and TRBJ2-7; 10 bases agree with TRBD1. The germline V gene encodes CDR1 SNHLY and CDR2 FYNNEI. Trimming took 7 bases from V and 4 from J; bases not matched to a gene: 4. The CDR3 sequence is 13 residues long. As DNA, the CDR3 is TGTGCCAGCACTCCGGACAGGGGGTACGAGCAGTACTTC. Translated, it gives CASTPDRGYEQYF.